This entry describes one TCR beta chain. This sample is drawn from a study of blood T cell repertoires in COVID-19. Study summary: Sites in the United States, Italy and Spain provided acute and convalescent COVID-19 samples.

With 7 bases removed from V and 6 bases from J, the gap between germline ends came to 13 bases. Germline loops: CDR1 SQVTM, CDR2 ANQGSEA. CDR3 size: 12 residues. The method was immunoSEQ multiplex PCR; TCRdb's version includes in-frame clones alone and lacks a portion of them. The data contain 300,000 to 400,000 clones, 80% to 90% of them singletons. The TCR originated in a woman aged 40 to 49 with acute COVID-19. What was sequenced was PBMCs or T cells enriched from blood (not recorded which). The J gene is TRBJ2-1, the V gene TRBV29-1; D gene unclear. CDR3: CSALVNFNEQFF. The DNA for the CDR3 is TGCAGCGCGCTCGTTAATTTCAATGAGCAGTTCTTC.